What follows is one T cell receptor beta chain and its context. What it recognizes is unknown. The sample originates from a study of beta chain features in type 1 diabetes. Study context: The samples had about 110,000,000 sorted cells examined in all. Study results and caveats: There were fewer insertions and more deletions at the VDJ junctions of type 1 diabetes patients. Within each of all four CD4+ subsets, Type 1 diabetes patients had TCRB CDR3s that were moderately but significantly shorter. In the patient group, naive, central memory and Treg TCRB repertoires seemed more alike than in the healthy donor group.

What was sequenced were expressed TCRB transcripts, since all of the isolated RNA had been reverse transcribed. Clones were sequenced by immunoSEQ multiplex PCR, and TCRdb holds only the in-frame ones, with some missing. The profile shows under 350,000 clones, approximately 14% of them singletons. Purity of each sorted population was above 98%. The V end was cut by 3 bases, the J end by 6 bases, with 12 bases between. The germline gives CDR1 MNHEY, CDR2 SMNVEV (reference sequence). The CDR3 has 14 residues. Sequenced input: naive CD4+ T cells from blood. The origin of this receptor is a man in his thirties or forties with type 1 diabetes. This sequence joins TRBV27 and TRBJ1-5; no definite D call. The CDR3 DNA reads as TGTGCCAGCAGTTTCCGTGCGGTGGGTCAGCCCCAGCATTTT. This gives the protein CASSFRAVGQPQHF.